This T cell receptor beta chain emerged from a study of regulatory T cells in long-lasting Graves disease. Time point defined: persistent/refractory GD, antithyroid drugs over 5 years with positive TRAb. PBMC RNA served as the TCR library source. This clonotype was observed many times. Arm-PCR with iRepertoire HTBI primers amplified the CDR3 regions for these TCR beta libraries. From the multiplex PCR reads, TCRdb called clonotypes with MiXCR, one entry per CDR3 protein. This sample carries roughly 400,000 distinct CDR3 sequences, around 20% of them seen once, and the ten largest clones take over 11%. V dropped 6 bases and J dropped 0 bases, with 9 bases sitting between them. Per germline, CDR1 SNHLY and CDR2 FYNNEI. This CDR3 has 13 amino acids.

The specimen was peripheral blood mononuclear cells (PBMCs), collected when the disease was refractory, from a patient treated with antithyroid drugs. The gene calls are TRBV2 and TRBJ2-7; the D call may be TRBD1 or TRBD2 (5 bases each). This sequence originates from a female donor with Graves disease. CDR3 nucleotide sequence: TGTGCCAGCAGCGGGACGTACTCCTACGAGCAGTACTTC. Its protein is CASSGTYSYEQYF.